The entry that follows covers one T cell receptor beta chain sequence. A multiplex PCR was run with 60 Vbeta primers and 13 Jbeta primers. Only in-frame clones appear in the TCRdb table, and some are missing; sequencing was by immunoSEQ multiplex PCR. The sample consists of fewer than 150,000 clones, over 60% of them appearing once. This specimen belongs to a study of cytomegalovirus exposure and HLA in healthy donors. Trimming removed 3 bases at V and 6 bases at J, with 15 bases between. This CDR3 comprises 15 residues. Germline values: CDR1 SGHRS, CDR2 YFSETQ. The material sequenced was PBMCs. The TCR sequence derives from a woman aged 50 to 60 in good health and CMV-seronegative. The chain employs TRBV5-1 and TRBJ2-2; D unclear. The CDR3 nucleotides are TGCGCCAGCAGCTGGAGATCTAGTATCGCCGGGGAGCTGTTTTTT. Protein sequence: CASSWRSSIAGELFF.